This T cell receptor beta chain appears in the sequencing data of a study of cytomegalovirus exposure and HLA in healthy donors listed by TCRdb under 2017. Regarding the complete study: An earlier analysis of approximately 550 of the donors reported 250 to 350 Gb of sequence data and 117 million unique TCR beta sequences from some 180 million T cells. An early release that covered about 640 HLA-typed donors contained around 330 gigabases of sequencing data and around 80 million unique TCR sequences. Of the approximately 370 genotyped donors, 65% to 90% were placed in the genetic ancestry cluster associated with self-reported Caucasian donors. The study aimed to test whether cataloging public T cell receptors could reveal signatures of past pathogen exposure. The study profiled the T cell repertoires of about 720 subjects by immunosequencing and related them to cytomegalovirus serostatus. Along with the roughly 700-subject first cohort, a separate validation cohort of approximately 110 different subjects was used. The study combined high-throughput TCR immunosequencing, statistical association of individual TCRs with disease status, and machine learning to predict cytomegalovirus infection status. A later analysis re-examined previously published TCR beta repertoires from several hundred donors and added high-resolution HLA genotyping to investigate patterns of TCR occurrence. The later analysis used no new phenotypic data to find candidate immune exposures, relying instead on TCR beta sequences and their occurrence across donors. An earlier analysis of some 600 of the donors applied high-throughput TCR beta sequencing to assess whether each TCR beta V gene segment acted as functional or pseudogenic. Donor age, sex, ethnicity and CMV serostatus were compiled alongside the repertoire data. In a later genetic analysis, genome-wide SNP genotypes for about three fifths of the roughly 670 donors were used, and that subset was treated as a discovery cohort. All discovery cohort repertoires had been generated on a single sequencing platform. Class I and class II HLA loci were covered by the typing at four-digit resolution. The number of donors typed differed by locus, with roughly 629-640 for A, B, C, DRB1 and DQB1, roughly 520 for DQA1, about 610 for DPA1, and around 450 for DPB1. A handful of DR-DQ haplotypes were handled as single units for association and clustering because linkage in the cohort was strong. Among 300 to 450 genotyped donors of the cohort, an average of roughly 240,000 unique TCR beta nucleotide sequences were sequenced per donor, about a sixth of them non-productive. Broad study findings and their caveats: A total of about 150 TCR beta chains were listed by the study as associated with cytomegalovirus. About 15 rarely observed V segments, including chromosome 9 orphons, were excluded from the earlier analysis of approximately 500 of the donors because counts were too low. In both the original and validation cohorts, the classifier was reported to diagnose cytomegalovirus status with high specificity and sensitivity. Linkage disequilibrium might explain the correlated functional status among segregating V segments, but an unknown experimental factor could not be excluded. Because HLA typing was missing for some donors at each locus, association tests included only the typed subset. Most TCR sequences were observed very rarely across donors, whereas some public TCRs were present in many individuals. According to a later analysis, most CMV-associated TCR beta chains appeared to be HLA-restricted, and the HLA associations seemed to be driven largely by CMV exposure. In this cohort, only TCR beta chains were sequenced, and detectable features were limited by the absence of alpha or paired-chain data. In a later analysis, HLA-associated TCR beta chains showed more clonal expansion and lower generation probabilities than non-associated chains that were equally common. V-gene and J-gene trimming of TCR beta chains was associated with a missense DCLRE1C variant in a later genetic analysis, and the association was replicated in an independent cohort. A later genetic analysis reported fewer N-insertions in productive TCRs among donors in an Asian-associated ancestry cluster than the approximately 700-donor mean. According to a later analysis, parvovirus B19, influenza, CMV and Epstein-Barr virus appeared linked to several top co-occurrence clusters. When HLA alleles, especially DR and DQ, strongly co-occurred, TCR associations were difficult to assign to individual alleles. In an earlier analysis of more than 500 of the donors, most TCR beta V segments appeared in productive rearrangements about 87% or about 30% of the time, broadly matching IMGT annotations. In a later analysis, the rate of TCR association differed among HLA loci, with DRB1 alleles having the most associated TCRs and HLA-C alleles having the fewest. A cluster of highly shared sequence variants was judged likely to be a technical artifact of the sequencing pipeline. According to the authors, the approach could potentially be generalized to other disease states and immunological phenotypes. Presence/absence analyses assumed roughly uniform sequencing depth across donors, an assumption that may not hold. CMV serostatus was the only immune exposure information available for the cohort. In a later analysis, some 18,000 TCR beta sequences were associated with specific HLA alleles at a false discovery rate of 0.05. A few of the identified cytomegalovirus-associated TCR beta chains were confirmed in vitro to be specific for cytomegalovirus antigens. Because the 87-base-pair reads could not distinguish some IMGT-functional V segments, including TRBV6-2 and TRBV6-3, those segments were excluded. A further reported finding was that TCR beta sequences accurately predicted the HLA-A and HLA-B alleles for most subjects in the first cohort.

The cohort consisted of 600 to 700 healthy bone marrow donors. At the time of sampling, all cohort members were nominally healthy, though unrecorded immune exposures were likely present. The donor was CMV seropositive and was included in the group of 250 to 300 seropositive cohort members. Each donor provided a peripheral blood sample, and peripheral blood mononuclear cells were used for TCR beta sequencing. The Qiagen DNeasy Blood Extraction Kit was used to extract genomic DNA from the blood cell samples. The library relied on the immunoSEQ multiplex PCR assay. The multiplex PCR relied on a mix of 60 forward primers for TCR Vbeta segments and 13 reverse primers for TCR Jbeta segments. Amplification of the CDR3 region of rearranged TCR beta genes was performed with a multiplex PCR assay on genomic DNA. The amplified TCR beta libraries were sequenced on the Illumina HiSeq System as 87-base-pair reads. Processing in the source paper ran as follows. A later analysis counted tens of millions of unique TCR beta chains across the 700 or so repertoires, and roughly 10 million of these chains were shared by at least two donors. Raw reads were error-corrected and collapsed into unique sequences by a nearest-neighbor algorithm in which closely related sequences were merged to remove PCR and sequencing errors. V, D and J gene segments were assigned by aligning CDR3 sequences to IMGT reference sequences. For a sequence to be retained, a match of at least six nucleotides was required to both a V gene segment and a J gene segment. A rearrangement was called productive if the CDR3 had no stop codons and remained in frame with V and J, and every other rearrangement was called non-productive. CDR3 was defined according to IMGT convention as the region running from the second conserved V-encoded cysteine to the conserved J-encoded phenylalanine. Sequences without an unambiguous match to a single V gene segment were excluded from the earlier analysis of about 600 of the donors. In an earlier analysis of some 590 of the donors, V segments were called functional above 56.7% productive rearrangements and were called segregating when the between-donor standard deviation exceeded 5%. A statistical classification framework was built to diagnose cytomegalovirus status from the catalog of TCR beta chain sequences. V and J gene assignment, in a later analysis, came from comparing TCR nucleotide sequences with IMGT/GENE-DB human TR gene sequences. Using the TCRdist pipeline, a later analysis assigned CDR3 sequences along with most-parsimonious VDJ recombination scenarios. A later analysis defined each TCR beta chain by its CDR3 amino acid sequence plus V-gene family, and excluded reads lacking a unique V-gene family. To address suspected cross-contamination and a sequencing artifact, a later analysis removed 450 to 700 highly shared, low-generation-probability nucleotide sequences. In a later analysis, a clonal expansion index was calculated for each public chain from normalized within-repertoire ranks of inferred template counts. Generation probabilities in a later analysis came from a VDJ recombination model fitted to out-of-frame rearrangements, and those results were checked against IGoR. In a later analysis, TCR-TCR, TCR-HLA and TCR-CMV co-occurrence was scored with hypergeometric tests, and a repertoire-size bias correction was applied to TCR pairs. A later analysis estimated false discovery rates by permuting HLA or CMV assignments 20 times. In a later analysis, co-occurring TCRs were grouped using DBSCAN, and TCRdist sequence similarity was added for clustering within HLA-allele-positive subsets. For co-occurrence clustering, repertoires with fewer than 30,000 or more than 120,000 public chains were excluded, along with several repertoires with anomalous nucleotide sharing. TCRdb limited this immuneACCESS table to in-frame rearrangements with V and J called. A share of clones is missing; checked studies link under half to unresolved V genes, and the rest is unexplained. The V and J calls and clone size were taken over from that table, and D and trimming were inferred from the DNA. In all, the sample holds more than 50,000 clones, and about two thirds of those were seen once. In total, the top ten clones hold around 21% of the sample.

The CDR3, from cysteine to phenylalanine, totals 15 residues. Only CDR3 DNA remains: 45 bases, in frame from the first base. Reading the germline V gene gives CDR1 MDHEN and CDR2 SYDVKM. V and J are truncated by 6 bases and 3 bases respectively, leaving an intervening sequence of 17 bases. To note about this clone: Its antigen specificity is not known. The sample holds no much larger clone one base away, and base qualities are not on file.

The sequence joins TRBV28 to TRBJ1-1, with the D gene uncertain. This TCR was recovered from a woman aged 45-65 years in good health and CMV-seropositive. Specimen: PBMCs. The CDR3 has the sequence CASRLLAPRDTEAFF. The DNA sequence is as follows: TGTGCCAGCAGACTCCTAGCCCCGAGAGACACTGAAGCTTTCTTT. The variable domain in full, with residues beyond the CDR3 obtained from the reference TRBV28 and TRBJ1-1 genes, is DVKVTQSSRYLVKRTGEKVFLECVQDMDHENMFWYRQDPGLGLRLIYFSYDVKMKEKGDIPEGYSVSREKKERFSLILESASTNQTSMYLCASRLLAPRDTEAFFGQGTRLTVV.